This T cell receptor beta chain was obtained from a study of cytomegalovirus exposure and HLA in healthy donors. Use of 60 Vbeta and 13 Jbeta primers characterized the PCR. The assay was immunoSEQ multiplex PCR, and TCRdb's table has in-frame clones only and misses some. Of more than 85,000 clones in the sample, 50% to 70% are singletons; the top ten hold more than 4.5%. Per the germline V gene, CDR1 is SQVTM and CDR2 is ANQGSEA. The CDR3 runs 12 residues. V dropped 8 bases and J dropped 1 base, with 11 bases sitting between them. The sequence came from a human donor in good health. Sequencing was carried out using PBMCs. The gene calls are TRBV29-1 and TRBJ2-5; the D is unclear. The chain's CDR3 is CSTQAGQETQYF. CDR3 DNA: TGCAGCACCCAGGCTGGCCAAGAGACCCAGTACTTC.